These 20 T cell receptor beta chains originate from one sample sequenced in a study of human T cells and chemical hapten exposure. MiXCR was run by TCRdb on the RACE reads, yielding one entry per CDR3 protein. The sample lists about 190,000 distinct CDR3 sequences, 24% occurring once. Time point indicated: patch test 3, about 24 weeks after DPC sensitization. The treatment denotes: therapeutic diphenylcyclopropenone sensitization with weekly scalp DPC. The sequencing here drew on whole blood, taken in connection with sensitization to the hapten diphenylcyclopropenone (DPC). These receptors all come from a woman between 40 and 50 years old with alopecia areata. Some clones in this sample may be carry-over from other donors' samples.

This clonotype was observed a handful of times. The chain links TRBV7-9 to TRBJ2-7; possibly TRBD1 for D (5 bases). This CDR3 is built from 14 residues. The germline V and J ends were trimmed by 5 bases and 1 base, with 12 bases remaining between them. The germline CDR1 and CDR2 sequences are SEHNR and FQNEAQ (reference sequence). CDR3 in amino acids: CASSAGLSSYEQYF. As DNA, the CDR3 is TGTGCCAGCAGCGCAGGGCTCTCGTCCTACGAGCAGTACTTC.

This clonotype was recorded a few times. V usage is TRBV4-1 and J usage is TRBJ2-1, with no clear D. The CDR3 runs to 15 residues. Trimming left V 4 bases short and J 1 base short, with 11 bases between. Looked up from germline, CDR1 is MGHRA and CDR2 is YSYEKL. Here the CDR3 reads CASSRAGSSYNEQFF. For the CDR3, the DNA is TGCGCCAGCAGCCGTGCAGGTTCATCCTACAATGAGCAGTTCTTC.

This sequence joins TRBV10-3 and TRBJ2-1; tentative D call: TRBD2 (6 bases). Germline CDR1 and CDR2: ENHRY and SYGVKD. V was clipped by 4 bases and J by 0 bases, with 10 bases between them. The CDR3 has 15 residues. CDR3 coding DNA: TGTGCCATCAGTGCGGAGGAGGGCTCCTACAATGAGCAGTTCTTC. Its translation is CAISAEEGSYNEQFF.

The V and J genes are TRBV20-1 and TRBJ1-4, with D uncertain. The V gene's germline CDR1 is DFQATT and CDR2 SNEGSKA (reference sequence). Trimming shortened V by 4 bases and J by 8 bases, and 14 bases separated the two germline ends. The CDR3 is 13 amino acids. In DNA form, the CDR3 reads TGCAGTGCTACGTACGGGCGCGAGGAAAAACTGTTTTTT. It codes for CSATYGREEKLFF.

The V and J genes are TRBV6-5 and TRBJ1-3; D may be TRBD1 (6 bases). Trimming removed 0 bases at V and 4 bases at J, with 13 bases between. The CDR3 spans 16 residues. From germline, CDR1 is MNHEY and CDR2 SVGAGI. CDR3 coding DNA: TGTGCCAGCAGTTACTCACCGGACAGAGGAGGAAACACCATATATTTT. Amino acids: CASSYSPDRGGNTIYF.

This clonotype appeared a few times. The chain has TRBV4-3 and TRBJ1-2; tentatively, D is TRBD1 (5 bases). Deletions cut 1 base from V and 2 bases from J, with 14 bases between. The germline gives CDR1 LGHNA, CDR2 YSLEER. CDR3 size: 16 residues. The DNA of the CDR3 is TGCGCCAGCAGCCAAGCCTATCGACAGTCAAACTATGGCTACACCTTC. Translated: CASSQAYRQSNYGYTF.

Comments on this clonotype: At one end, the junction sequence differs from germline, possibly due to a read error. The chain recombines TRBV7-6 with TRBJ2-7; 11 bases are shared with TRBD1. The CDR3 sequence is 14 residues long. Germline V lookup: CDR1 SGHVS, CDR2 FNYEAQ. The DNA for the CDR3 is TGTGCCAGCAGCCGCAGGACAGGGGGCAACGAGCTGTACTTC. The encoded protein is CASSRRTGGNELYF.

This chain uses TRBV20-1 with TRBJ2-3, with TRBD1 matching over 9 bases. Germline V gene data show CDR1 as DFQATT and CDR2 as SNEGSKA (reference sequence). With 7 bases clipped from V and 2 bases from J, the junction kept 7 bases outside the gene matches. This CDR3 has 14 residues. CDR3 sequence reads: CSVNRDRATDTQYF. CDR3 bases: TGCAGTGTCAACCGGGACAGGGCCACAGATACGCAGTATTTT.

The sample holds a few counts of this clonotype. The V and J genes are TRBV30 and TRBJ1-1; the D is unclear. The CDR3 has 11 amino acids. From germline, CDR1 is GTSNPN and CDR2 SVGIG (reference sequence). The ends were cut back, 0 bases at V and 7 bases at J, with 6 bases in the middle. CDR3 nucleotides: TGTGCCTGGAGTGTATATCGTGAAGCTTTCTTT. This encodes CAWSVYREAFF.

V and J are TRBV25-1 and TRBJ2-4, with D tentatively TRBD1 or TRBD2 (5 bases each). This CDR3 has 14 amino acids. Per germline, CDR1 MGHDK and CDR2 SYGVNS. Trimming pared 5 bases from V and 10 bases from J, leaving 18 bases between. CDR3 loop: CASSPNFGAGIQYF. CDR3 DNA sequence: TGTGCCAGCAGTCCCAACTTCGGGGCAGGGATTCAGTACTTC.

This clonotype has ten or more counts. V gene TRBV24-1 combines with J gene TRBJ2-2, with a weak D call TRBD1 (5 bases). The CDR3 runs 13 residues. From germline, CDR1 is KGHDR and CDR2 SFDVKD. V gave up 2 bases and J gave up 8 bases, with 8 bases separating them. The CDR3 nucleotides are TGTGCCACCAGTGATTCCAGGACAGGGGAGCTGTTTTTT. Translated, it gives CATSDSRTGELFF.

This clonotype was recorded a few times. The J gene is TRBJ2-5, the V gene TRBV7-2; no definite D call. This CDR3 has 12 residues. Germline values: CDR1 SGHTA, CDR2 FQGNSA. Trimming took off 4 bases at V and 4 bases at J, with 7 bases between the two ends. The CDR3 region has the DNA TGTGCCAGCAGCTCCTTAGGAGAGACCCAGTACTTC. It specifies CASSSLGETQYF.

V and J are TRBV20-1 and TRBJ2-7; the match to TRBD2 covers 8 bases. Losses at the gene ends were 5 bases for V and 3 bases for J; bases not matched to a gene: 6. This CDR3 spans 13 amino acids. Germline lookup yields CDR1 DFQATT and CDR2 SNEGSKA (reference sequence). The CDR3 reads CSAPSGTSYEQYF. The CDR3 DNA is TGCAGTGCTCCCTCCGGGACTAGCTACGAGCAGTACTTC.

In this sample, this clonotype turned up a few times. This chain links TRBV10-2 with TRBJ2-7, with TRBD1 as a possible D gene (5 bases). The germline V gene encodes CDR1 WSHSY and CDR2 SAAADI. The CDR3 extends over 12 amino acids. Trimming took 5 bases from V and 0 from J, leaving 5 bases between them. CDR3 sequence reads: CASSQGSYEQYF. CDR3 nucleotide sequence: TGCGCCAGCAGTCAGGGCTCCTACGAGCAGTACTTC.

This chain links TRBV28 with TRBJ2-7, with D maybe TRBD1 (5 bases). Per the germline V gene, CDR1 is MDHEN and CDR2 is SYDVKM. The CDR3 runs 13 residues. The germline V and J ends were trimmed by 5 bases and 3 bases, with 11 bases remaining between them. The CDR3 is CASSLSQGYEQYF. The CDR3 DNA is TGTGCCAGCAGTCTCTCTCAGGGCTACGAGCAGTACTTC.

There are a few counts of this clonotype. The chain uses TRBV5-1 and TRBJ2-1, with 13 bases that match TRBD2. CDR1 and CDR2 (germline): SGHRS, YFSETQ. V was clipped by 3 bases and J by 6 bases; unmatched bases: 12. CDR3 size: 18 residues. The CDR3 region is CASSSRSTSGRALNEQFF. In nucleotides, the CDR3 is TGCGCCAGCAGCTCCAGATCCACTAGCGGGAGGGCCCTCAATGAGCAGTTCTTC.

The genes are TRBV20-1 and TRBJ2-1; D gene ambiguous. This CDR3 is built from 14 residues. The V end was cut by 0 bases, the J end by 1 base, with 7 bases between. Per the germline V gene, CDR1 is DFQATT and CDR2 is SNEGSKA (reference sequence). CDR3 nucleotide sequence: TGCAGTGCTAGAGATAGCCGTTCCTACAATGAGCAGTTCTTC. This encodes CSARDSRSYNEQFF.

The CDR3 DNA follows: TGTGCCAGCAGCTCACAGGGGCCCGCCTACGAGCAGTACTTC. Translated, it gives CASSSQGPAYEQYF. The chain couples TRBV2 to TRBJ2-7, with 7 bases aligning to TRBD1. The V gene end was trimmed by 6 bases and the J gene end by 2 bases; junction bases not matched to a gene: 7. CDR3 length: 14 amino acids. Germline CDR1 SNHLY, CDR2 FYNNEI.

The rearrangement uses TRBV28 and TRBJ2-3; TRBD2 matches at 7 bases. CDR3 length: 17 amino acids. With 3 bases clipped from V and 0 bases from J, the junction kept 9 bases outside the gene matches. CDR1 is MDHEN, CDR2 SYDVKM, per germline. The CDR3 DNA sequence: TGTGCCAGCAGTTTGGCTCCTCAAGCGGGAAGCACAGATACGCAGTATTTT. It is translated as CASSLAPQAGSTDTQYF. The full variable domain, rest sourced from reference TRBV28 and TRBJ2-3, is DVKVTQSSRYLVKRTGEKVFLECVQDMDHENMFWYRQDPGLGLRLIYFSYDVKMKEKGDIPEGYSVSREKKERFSLILESASTNQTSMYLCASSLAPQAGSTDTQYFGPGTRLTVL.

This clonotype was observed a handful of times. The rearrangement links TRBV24-1 to TRBJ2-1; 9 nucleotides agree with TRBD1. The V gene's germline CDR1 is KGHDR and CDR2 SFDVKD. There are 16 residues in the CDR3. J lost 6 bases, V lost 1 base, and 6 bases had no gene match. CDR3 protein: CATSDFADRGSNEQFF. CDR3 sequence (DNA): TGTGCCACCAGTGATTTTGCGGACAGGGGTTCCAATGAGCAGTTCTTC.